Listed below are T cell receptor beta chains from one sample, sequenced in a study of CD8+ T cells in alopecia areata. Generated by immunoSEQ multiplex PCR, the TCRdb table keeps only in-frame clones and is missing some. This sample has about 150,000 clones, with more than 40% found just once. The sequenced sample consisted of CD4+ T cells sorted from blood. The receptors stem from a human donor with alopecia areata. The CDR3 runs from the conserved cysteine through the conserved F or W. A D gene is named only where the DNA matches it firmly. For some rows the clone size is stated as once, few or many, or as a class when expanded; others skip it.

V gene: TRBV5-1; D gene: .; J gene: TRBJ2-1; clone size: .; CDR3 DNA: TGCGCCAGCAGCTTATTGGGGAACGGTGAGCAGTTCTTC; CDR3 protein: CASSLLGNGEQFF
V gene: TRBV6-1; D gene: .; J gene: TRBJ1-2; clone size: .; CDR3 DNA: TGTGCCAGCTCTGAAGGTCAAACCTTC; CDR3 protein: CASSEGQTF
V gene: TRBV7-3; D gene: .; J gene: TRBJ2-3; clone size: .; CDR3 DNA: TGTGCCAGCAGCCCCGTAATCACAGATACGCAGTATTTT; CDR3 protein: CASSPVITDTQYF
V gene: TRBV28; D gene: .; J gene: TRBJ2-6; clone size: .; CDR3 DNA: TGTGCCAGTAGGGGAGCATACTCTGGGGCCAACGTCCTGACTTTC; CDR3 protein: CASRGAYSGANVLTF
V gene: TRBV27; D gene: .; J gene: TRBJ1-2; clone size: .; CDR3 DNA: TGTGCCAGCCGTAGGTCGACCGCAAACTATGGCTACACCTTC; CDR3 protein: CASRRSTANYGYTF
V gene: TRBV6-4; D gene: .; J gene: TRBJ2-1; clone size: once; CDR3 DNA: TGTGCCAGCAGTACACTAGTAGGGTATGAGCAGTTCTTC; CDR3 protein: CASSTLVGYEQFF
V gene: TRBV11-2; D gene: .; J gene: TRBJ1-1; clone size: few; CDR3 DNA: TGTGCCAGCAGATTATCTGTTACTGAAGCTTTCTTT; CDR3 protein: CASRLSVTEAFF
V gene: TRBV29-1; D gene: .; J gene: TRBJ2-3; clone size: .; CDR3 DNA: TGCAGCGTTGTGGGGGGGCGGGAGACAGATACGCAGTATTTT; CDR3 protein: CSVVGGRETDTQYF
V gene: TRBV2; D gene: .; J gene: TRBJ1-5; clone size: .; CDR3 DNA: TGTGCCAGCAGTGAAGTTGGGGACACACATCAGCCCCAGCATTTT; CDR3 protein: CASSEVGDTHQPQHF
V gene: TRBV7-3; D gene: .; J gene: TRBJ2-1; clone size: .; CDR3 DNA: TGTGCCAGCAGCCTAGGGGTACTAGGCGGGGTGGAGTTCTTC; CDR3 protein: CASSLGVLGGVEFF
V gene: TRBV29-1; D gene: .; J gene: TRBJ2-1; clone size: few; CDR3 DNA: TGCAGCGTTGATCCGGGACTCGTAACTGGTGAGCAGTTCTTC; CDR3 protein: CSVDPGLVTGEQFF
V gene: TRBV14; D gene: .; J gene: TRBJ2-7; clone size: .; CDR3 DNA: TGTGCCAGCAGCCTACTCGGGAAGGCCTACGAGCAGTACTTC; CDR3 protein: CASSLLGKAYEQYF
V gene: TRBV5-1; D gene: .; J gene: TRBJ2-7; clone size: .; CDR3 DNA: TGCGCCAGCAGCTTGGCGGGGACAAACTACGAGCAGTACTTC; CDR3 protein: CASSLAGTNYEQYF
V gene: TRBV5-1; D gene: TRBD2; J gene: TRBJ2-7; clone size: .; CDR3 DNA: TGCGCCAGCAGCTGGGATAGCGGGAGGGTCTACGAGCAGTACTTC; CDR3 protein: CASSWDSGRVYEQYF
V gene: TRBV7-9; D gene: TRBD1; J gene: TRBJ1-1; clone size: .; CDR3 DNA: TGTGCCAGCAGCTTACGGGACAGGCCCATGAACACTGAAGCTTTCTTT; CDR3 protein: CASSLRDRPMNTEAFF
V gene: TRBV5-1; D gene: TRBD1; J gene: TRBJ1-3; clone size: .; CDR3 DNA: TGCGCCAGCAGCTTAACAGGGGGCTTTGGAAACACCATATATTTT; CDR3 protein: CASSLTGGFGNTIYF